This note documents a single T cell receptor (beta chain) sequence. What it binds is unknown. The entry originates in a study of cytomegalovirus exposure and HLA in healthy donors. General study results and limits: Sequences of the TCR beta chain were said to predict the HLA-A and HLA-B alleles of most subjects accurately. In a later analysis, several top co-occurrence clusters appeared linked to parvovirus B19, influenza, CMV and Epstein-Barr virus.

The PCR contained 60 Vbeta and 13 Jbeta primers. The assay was immunoSEQ multiplex PCR, and TCRdb's table has in-frame clones only and misses some. The data contain 95,000 to 110,000 clones, roughly 79% of them singletons. V was trimmed by 1 base and J by 1 base, leaving 15 bases between them. The CDR3 is 17 residues long. Germline V gene sequence: CDR1 SGDLS, CDR2 YYNGEE. The clonotype was recovered from a man aged 55 to 70 in good health and CMV-seropositive. The chain links TRBV9 to TRBJ2-1; possible D gene TRBD2, 6 bases. What was sequenced was PBMCs. The CDR3 DNA reads as TGTGCCAGCAGCGTATCCTCCTCGACTAGATCCTACAATGAGCAGTTCTTC. This encodes CASSVSSSTRSYNEQFF.